This TCR beta chain was documented in a study of sequential checkpoint blockade in melanoma. Treatment specified: randomized to nivolumab then ipilimumab (arm A) or the reverse (arm B). Unmatched junction bases numbered 7, after V lost 4 bases and J lost 3 bases. The CDR3 has 15 residues. Germline CDR1 reads MNHEY; CDR2 reads SVGAGI. The data were produced by immunoSEQ multiplex PCR, yet TCRdb's version contains in-frame clones alone and is incomplete. The data contain 10,000 or so clones, roughly 80% of them seen just once; the ten biggest clones take up less than 60%. The sequencing used CD8+ T cells sorted from blood (inferred from file names), collected from a patient given nivolumab and ipilimumab in sequence. This clonotype was obtained from a human donor with melanoma. This chain links TRBV6-5 with TRBJ1-2; 8 bases are a match to TRBD1. The CDR3 sequence: CASSLTGTGDYGYTF. As DNA, the CDR3 is TGTGCCAGCAGTTTAACCGGGACAGGAGACTATGGCTACACCTTC.